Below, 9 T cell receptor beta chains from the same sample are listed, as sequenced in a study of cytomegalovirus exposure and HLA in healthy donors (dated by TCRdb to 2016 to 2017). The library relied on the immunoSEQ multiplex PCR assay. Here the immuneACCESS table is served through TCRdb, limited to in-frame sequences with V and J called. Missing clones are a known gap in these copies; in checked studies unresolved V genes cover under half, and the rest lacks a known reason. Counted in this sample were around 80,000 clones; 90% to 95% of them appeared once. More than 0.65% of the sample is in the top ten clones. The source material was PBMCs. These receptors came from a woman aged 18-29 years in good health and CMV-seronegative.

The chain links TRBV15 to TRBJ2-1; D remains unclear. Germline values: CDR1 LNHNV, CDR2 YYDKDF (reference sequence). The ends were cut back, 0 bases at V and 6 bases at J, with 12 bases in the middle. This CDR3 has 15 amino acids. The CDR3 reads CATSRDPGRSNEQFF. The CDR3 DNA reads TGTGCCACCAGCAGAGACCCTGGTCGTAGCAATGAGCAGTTCTTC.

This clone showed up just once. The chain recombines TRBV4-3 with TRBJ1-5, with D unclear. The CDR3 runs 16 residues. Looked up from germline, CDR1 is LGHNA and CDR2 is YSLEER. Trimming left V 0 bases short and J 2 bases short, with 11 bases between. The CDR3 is CASSQDPYGGNQPQHF. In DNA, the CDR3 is TGCGCCAGCAGCCAAGACCCGTACGGAGGCAATCAGCCCCAGCATTTT.

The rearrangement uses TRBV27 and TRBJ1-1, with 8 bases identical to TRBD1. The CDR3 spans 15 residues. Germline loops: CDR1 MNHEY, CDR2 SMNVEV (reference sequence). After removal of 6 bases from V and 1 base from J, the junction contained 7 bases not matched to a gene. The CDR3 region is CASRPQGAGNTEAFF. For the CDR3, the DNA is TGTGCCAGCAGGCCTCAGGGGGCGGGGAACACTGAAGCTTTCTTT.

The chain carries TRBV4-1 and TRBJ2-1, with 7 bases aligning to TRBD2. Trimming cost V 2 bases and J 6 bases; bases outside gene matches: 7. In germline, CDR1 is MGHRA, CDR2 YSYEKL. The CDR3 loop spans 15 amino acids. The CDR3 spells CASSQLGEGPNEQFF. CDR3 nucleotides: TGCGCCAGCAGCCAATTAGGGGAGGGGCCCAATGAGCAGTTCTTC.

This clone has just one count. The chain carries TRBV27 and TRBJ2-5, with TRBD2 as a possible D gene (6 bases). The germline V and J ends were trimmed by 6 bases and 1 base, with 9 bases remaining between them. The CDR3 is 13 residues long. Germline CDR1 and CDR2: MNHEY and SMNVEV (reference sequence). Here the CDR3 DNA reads TGTGCCAGCAGCGGACTACTCCAAGAGACCCAGTACTTC. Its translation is CASSGLLQETQYF.

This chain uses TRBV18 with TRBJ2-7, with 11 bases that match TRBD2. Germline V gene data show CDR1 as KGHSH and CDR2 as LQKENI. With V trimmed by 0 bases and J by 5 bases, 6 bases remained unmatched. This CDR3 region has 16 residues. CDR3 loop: CASSPPALAGGNEQYF. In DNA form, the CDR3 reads TGTGCCAGCTCACCACCGGCCCTAGCGGGAGGCAACGAGCAGTACTTC.

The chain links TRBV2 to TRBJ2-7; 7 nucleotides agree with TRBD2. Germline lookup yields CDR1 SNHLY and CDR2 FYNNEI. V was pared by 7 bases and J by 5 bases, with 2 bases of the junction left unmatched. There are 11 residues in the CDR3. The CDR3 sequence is CASMRGNEQYF. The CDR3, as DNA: TGTGCCAGCATGCGGGGGAACGAGCAGTACTTC.

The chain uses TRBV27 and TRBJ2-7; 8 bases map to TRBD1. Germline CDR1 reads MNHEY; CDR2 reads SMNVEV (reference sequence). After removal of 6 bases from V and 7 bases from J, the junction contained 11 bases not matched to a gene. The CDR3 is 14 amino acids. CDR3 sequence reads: CASSTRQGTGEQYF. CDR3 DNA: TGTGCCAGCAGCACCCGACAGGGGACGGGGGAGCAGTACTTC.

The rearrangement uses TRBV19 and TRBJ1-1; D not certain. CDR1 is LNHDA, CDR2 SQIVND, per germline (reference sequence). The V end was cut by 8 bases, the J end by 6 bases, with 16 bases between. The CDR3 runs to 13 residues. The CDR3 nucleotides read TGTGCCAGTCTAGTGTGGGGAGGCGCTGAAGCTTTCTTT. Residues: CASLVWGGAEAFF.